One and the same sample provided the 31 T cell receptor beta chains below, sequenced in a study of T cells in Graves' hyperthyroidism and ophthalmopathy. Amplification of TCR beta CDR3 regions was performed using RNA transcripts as template. The HTBI primer set drove a first-round RT-PCR of the TCR CDR3. TCRdb redid the calling of the multiplex PCR reads with MiXCR, one entry per CDR3 protein. Of about 460,000 distinct CDR3 sequences listed, 22% are singletons. Sample: blood. Receptor source: a woman aged 70-85 years with Graves' ophthalmopathy.

V and J are TRBV3-1 and TRBJ1-3; tentative D call: TRBD1 (5 bases). Germline CDR1 and CDR2: LGHDT and YNNKEL (reference sequence). The CDR3 loop spans 15 amino acids. V lost 4 bases, J lost 2 bases, and 12 bases lay in between. The CDR3 sequence: CASSPRTLPGNTIYF. The CDR3 region has the DNA TGTGCCAGCAGCCCCCGGACACTCCCTGGAAACACCATATATTTT.

The rearrangement joins TRBV3-1 to TRBJ2-1; 7 bases match TRBD2. V trimming: 0 bases; J trimming: 6 bases; junction bases outside the gene matches: 5. From germline, CDR1 is LGHDT and CDR2 YNNKEL (reference sequence). The CDR3 is made up of 15 amino acids. The CDR3 DNA reads TGTGCCAGCAGCCAAGACACTGGGAGGGGCAATGAGCAGTTCTTC. This translates into CASSQDTGRGNEQFF.

CDR3 protein: CASSPGSGRYHEQYF. The CDR3 DNA sequence: TGTGCCAGCTCACCCGGTAGCGGGAGATACCACGAGCAGTACTTC. The chain recombines TRBV18 with TRBJ2-7, with TRBD2 matching over 9 bases. Trimming at V came to 3 bases and at J to 5 bases, leaving 8 bases not matched to a gene. The length of the CDR3 is 15 residues. CDR1 and CDR2 from the germline V gene are KGHSH and LQKENI.

This clonotype appeared many times. The chain employs TRBV3-1 and TRBJ1-5; maybe TRBD1 (6 bases). Deletions cut 4 bases from V and 4 bases from J, with 8 bases between. The CDR3 is 13 amino acids. Germline assignment: CDR1 LGHDT and CDR2 YNNKEL (reference sequence). CDR3 sequence reads: CASSPGQNQPQHF. The CDR3 region has the DNA TGTGCCAGCAGCCCCGGACAGAATCAGCCCCAGCATTTT.

As regards this clonotype: One end of the junction does not line up with germline, which may come from a read error. The V gene is TRBV11-2, the J gene TRBJ2-6; D might be TRBD1 (6 bases). CDR3 length equals 16 residues. Germline CDR1 is SGHAT and CDR2 is FQNNGV. The DNA of the CDR3 is TGCGCCAGCAGCCCCGTGGCAGGGGTTGGGGCCAACGTCCTGACTTTC. Protein sequence: CASSPVAGVGANVLTF.

This clonotype was detected ten times or more. This chain joins TRBV3-1 and TRBJ1-5; D unresolved. V was pared by 0 bases and J by 5 bases, with 11 bases between. CDR1 LGHDT and CDR2 YNNKEL come from the germline V gene (reference sequence). The CDR3 runs 15 residues. The CDR3 here is CASSQDLGRHQPQHF. The CDR3 nucleotides read TGTGCCAGCAGCCAAGATCTCGGCAGGCATCAGCCCCAGCATTTT.

This clonotype was observed at least ten times. The rearrangement uses TRBV11-2 and TRBJ2-2; D is perhaps TRBD1 or TRBD2 (5 bases each). From germline, CDR1 is SGHAT and CDR2 FQNNGV. This CDR3 has 12 amino acids. The V end was cut by 7 bases, the J end by 6 bases, with 9 bases between. CDR3: CASKRGAGELFF. CDR3 in DNA: TGTGCCAGCAAGCGAGGGGCCGGGGAGCTGTTTTTT.

This clonotype was detected a few times. The chain has TRBV6-1 and TRBJ1-1; TRBD1 is a possible D gene (5 bases). Germline CDR1 is MNHNS and CDR2 is SASEGT. The CDR3 has 15 residues. Deletions cut 5 bases from V and 0 bases from J, with 13 bases between. The CDR3 sequence: CASSLPTDMNTEAFF. Written as DNA, the CDR3 is TGTGCCAGCAGTCTCCCGACAGACATGAACACTGAAGCTTTCTTT.

This clonotype has only a few counts. The V and J genes are TRBV20-1 and TRBJ2-5; 10 bases align to TRBD2. The CDR3 totals 14 residues. V lost 6 bases and J lost 1; bases outside the gene matches: 5. Germline V CDR1 and CDR2: DFQATT, SNEGSKA (reference sequence). The CDR3, as DNA: TGCAGTGCATGGACTAGCGGACGCCAAGAGACCCAGTACTTC. This encodes CSAWTSGRQETQYF.

This clonotype was seen a few times. J is TRBJ2-1 and V is TRBV12-3 or TRBV12-4, with 10 positions matching TRBD2. CDR3 length: 18 residues. With V trimmed by 3 bases and J by 0 bases, 8 bases remained unmatched. DNA of the CDR3: TGTGCCAGCAGTTTCGGACTAGCGGATCTCCGCTCCTACAATGAGCAGTTCTTC. Protein sequence: CASSFGLADLRSYNEQFF.

The chain uses TRBV7-2 and TRBJ2-1; 12 bases agree with TRBD2. V gave up 3 bases and J gave up 0 bases; unmatched junction bases: 18. The CDR3 sequence is 22 residues long. CDR1 SGHTA and CDR2 FQGNSA come from the germline V gene. This chain's CDR3 is CASSFIPTSSGRARSSYNEQFF. The CDR3 coding sequence is TGTGCCAGCAGCTTCATACCGACTTCTAGCGGGAGGGCCCGGAGCTCCTACAATGAGCAGTTCTTC.

This rearrangement joins TRBV5-8 to TRBJ1-2; D unclear. The germline CDR1 and CDR2 sequences are SGHTS and YDEGEE. V was cut by 4 bases and J by 5 bases, with 12 bases left in between. CDR3 size: 13 residues. For the CDR3, the DNA is TGTGCCAGCAGCACCGGGAGGGAGTATGGCTACACCTTC. Its translation: CASSTGREYGYTF.

This clonotype was recorded a few times. The rearrangement uses TRBV10-2 and TRBJ2-3; TRBD2 matches at 9 bases. Looked up from germline, CDR1 is WSHSY and CDR2 is SAAADI. The length of the CDR3 is 18 residues. V lost 6 bases and J lost 4; bases outside the gene matches: 17. CDR3 loop: CASRESLGGAGGSDTQYF. For the CDR3, the DNA is TGCGCCAGCAGGGAATCCCTCGGAGGAGCGGGAGGATCAGATACGCAGTATTTT.

This clonotype has at least ten counts. This chain connects TRBV28 to TRBJ1-2, with TRBD1 matching over 9 bases. CDR3 size: 13 residues. Germline V gene data show CDR1 as MDHEN and CDR2 as SYDVKM. V shed 7 bases, J shed 7 bases, and the junction held 7 bases outside the gene matches. DNA for the CDR3: TGTGCCAGCAACGTACAGGGGGCGATTGGCTACACCTTC. Translation gives CASNVQGAIGYTF.

The chain has TRBV5-5 and TRBJ1-4; D unclear. Germline loops: CDR1 SGHKS, CDR2 YYEKEE (reference sequence). The CDR3 spans 14 residues. Trimming took off 2 bases at V and 5 bases at J, with 10 bases between the two ends. The CDR3 coding sequence is TGTGCCAGCAGCTTACTTGGGCCCAATGAAAAACTGTTTTTT. This sequence encodes CASSLLGPNEKLFF.

The chain couples TRBV20-1 to TRBJ2-3; D might be TRBD2 (5 bases). The V and J ends lost 5 bases and 2 bases respectively, with 11 bases between them. Germline V CDR1 and CDR2: DFQATT, SNEGSKA (reference sequence). The CDR3 contains 13 residues. CDR3 residues: CSAEGDHTDTQYF. The DNA for the CDR3 is TGCAGTGCTGAGGGCGATCACACAGATACGCAGTATTTT.

The rearrangement joins TRBV28 to TRBJ2-6; 7 nucleotides align to TRBD1. The CDR3 has 15 residues. V was clipped by 6 bases and J by 1 base; unmatched bases: 3. CDR1 MDHEN and CDR2 SYDVKM come from the germline V gene. The CDR3 region has the DNA TGTGCCAGCAGGCCACAGGGGTCTGGGGCCAACGTCCTGACTTTC. It translates to CASRPQGSGANVLTF.

This clonotype has only one observation. J is TRBJ2-3 and V is TRBV25-1; 14 positions match TRBD2. Per the germline V gene, CDR1 is MGHDK and CDR2 is SYGVNS. The CDR3 runs to 14 residues. V dropped 10 bases and J dropped 5; count of bases not matched to a gene: 5. The CDR3 sequence is CATGLAGAGDTQYF. The CDR3 DNA reads as TGTGCCACGGGACTAGCGGGAGCGGGAGATACGCAGTATTTT.

This clonotype was counted at least ten times. J is TRBJ2-7 and V is TRBV28; 9 bases map to TRBD2. The junction had 22 bases not matched to a gene; V was cut back by 7 bases and J by 12 bases. The CDR3 spans 16 residues. CDR1 is MDHEN and CDR2 is SYDVKM in the germline V gene. This chain's CDR3 is CASTPDRAGTSTKRYF. DNA of the CDR3: TGTGCCAGCACCCCGGATAGGGCCGGGACTAGCACAAAGCGGTACTTC.

J is TRBJ2-1 and V is TRBV19; 9 bases fit TRBD2. Per germline, CDR1 LNHDA and CDR2 SQIVND (reference sequence). V was clipped by 5 bases and J by 8 bases; unmatched bases: 13. This CDR3 comprises 16 residues. The CDR3 DNA reads TGTGCCAGTAGTCCTACCGGACTAGCGAGTTTGGATGAGCAGTTCTTC. Translation: CASSPTGLASLDEQFF.

This clonotype was seen at least ten times. This chain uses TRBV27 with TRBJ1-4, with D uncertain. The CDR3 is 13 residues long. Germline values: CDR1 MNHEY, CDR2 SMNVEV (reference sequence). The ends were cut back, 3 bases at V and 7 bases at J, with 9 bases in the middle. CDR3 amino acids: CASSFARFEKLFF. The CDR3 coding sequence is TGTGCCAGCAGTTTTGCCAGGTTTGAAAAACTGTTTTTT.

The rearrangement links TRBV13 to TRBJ2-1, with 7 bases aligning to TRBD2. Germline values: CDR1 PRHDT, CDR2 FYEKMQ (reference sequence). The CDR3 runs to 17 residues. J lost 4 bases, V lost 0 bases, and 9 bases had no gene match. CDR3: CASSLGRRTRTYNEQFF. In nucleotides, the CDR3 is TGTGCCAGCAGCTTAGGCCGGAGGACTAGGACTTACAATGAGCAGTTCTTC. The variable domain in full, with the rest retrieved from reference TRBV13 and TRBJ2-1, is AAGVIQSPRHLIKEKRETATLKCYPIPRHDTVYWYQQGPGQDPQFLISFYEKMQSDKGSIPDRFSAQQFSDYHSELNMSSLELGDSALYFCASSLGRRTRTYNEQFFGPGTRLTVL.

The genes are TRBV11-2 and TRBJ2-1, with 8 bases aligning to TRBD2. Germline V gene lookup returns CDR1 SGHAT and CDR2 FQNNGV. The ends lost 1 base at V and 15 bases at J; junction bases unmatched: 8. The CDR3 spans 13 residues. The CDR3 DNA reads TGTGCCAGCAGCTTAGGCCCCGGGACTAGAGCGTTCTTC. It encodes CASSLGPGTRAFF. The variable domain in full, with the rest retrieved from reference TRBV11-2 and TRBJ2-1, is EAGVAQSPRYKIIEKRQSVAFWCNPISGHATLYWYQQILGQGPKLLIQFQNNGVVDDSQLPKDRFSAERLKGVDSTLKIQPAKLEDSAVYLCASSLGPGTRAFFGPGTRLTVL.

The rearrangement links TRBV28 to TRBJ2-7; 13 bases are shared with TRBD2. From germline, CDR1 is MDHEN and CDR2 SYDVKM. This CDR3 is 13 amino acids long. V lost 5 bases and J lost 12; bases outside the gene matches: 7. The CDR3 DNA follows: TGTGCCAGCAGTACACTAGCGGGAGGGCCAAGGTACTTC. It specifies CASSTLAGGPRYF.

This clonotype has only a few counts. J is TRBJ2-1 and V is TRBV2; 10 nucleotides line up with TRBD2. In germline, CDR1 is SNHLY, CDR2 FYNNEI. CDR3 length equals 12 residues. V shed 6 bases, J shed 15 bases, and the junction held 8 bases outside the gene matches. The CDR3 sequence: CASSRTSGSPFF. The DNA for the CDR3 is TGTGCCAGCAGCCGGACTAGCGGCTCTCCGTTCTTC.

The rearrangement uses TRBV20-1 and TRBJ1-5, with a weak D call TRBD1 (5 bases). The CDR3 sequence is 11 residues long. From germline, CDR1 is DFQATT and CDR2 SNEGSKA (reference sequence). CDR3 nucleotides: TGCTCTGTGGGGGGCAATCAGCCCCAGCATTTT. Protein sequence: CSVGGNQPQHF.

This clonotype came up a few times. CDR3 coding DNA: TGTGCCTGGAGACAGGACCTTTTCTATGGCTACACCTTC. Amino acids: CAWRQDLFYGYTF. The rearrangement joins TRBV30 to TRBJ1-2; possibly TRBD1 for D (5 bases). Germline loops: CDR1 GTSNPN, CDR2 SVGIG (reference sequence). The V end was cut by 3 bases, the J end by 4 bases, with 12 bases between. This CDR3 is 13 amino acids long.

This sequence joins TRBV5-6 and TRBJ2-7; 10 bases agree with TRBD2. V lost 4 bases to trimming and J lost 3 bases; unmatched junction nucleotides: 10. This CDR3 comprises 16 residues. In germline, CDR1 is SGHDT, CDR2 YYEEEE. Here the CDR3 DNA reads TGTGCCAGCAGCCTACTAGCGGGAAACTCTTACTACGAGCAGTACTTC. Encoded protein: CASSLLAGNSYYEQYF. Looking up the rest from reference TRBV5-6 and TRBJ2-7 gives the full variable domain: DAGVTQSPTHLIKTRGQQVTLRCSPKSGHDTVSWYQQALGQGPQFIFQYYEEEERQRGNFPDRFSGHQFPNYSSELNVNALLLGDSALYLCASSLLAGNSYYEQYFGPGTRLTVT.

The chain recombines TRBV3-1 with TRBJ2-5; TRBD1 aligns across 10 bases. CDR1 and CDR2 from the germline V gene are LGHDT and YNNKEL (reference sequence). Trimming at V came to 4 bases and at J to 4 bases, leaving 6 bases not matched to a gene. The CDR3 sequence is 15 residues long. CDR3 in amino acids: CASSRGQGGGETQYF. The CDR3, as DNA: TGTGCCAGCAGCCGAGGACAGGGGGGTGGAGAGACCCAGTACTTC.

The chain links TRBV6-6 to TRBJ1-2, with 10 nucleotides matching TRBD1. The ends lost 2 bases at V and 7 bases at J; junction bases unmatched: 10. This CDR3 has 16 residues. Per the germline V gene, CDR1 is MNHNY and CDR2 is SVGAGI (reference sequence). CDR3 residues: CASSYLPGQGTFGYTF. DNA for the CDR3: TGTGCCAGCAGTTACCTCCCGGGACAGGGGACCTTTGGCTACACCTTC.

This clonotype was recorded only once. The chain couples TRBV5-1 to TRBJ2-7; 7 bases are a match to TRBD2. Germline CDR1 and CDR2: SGHRS and YFSETQ. The CDR3 consists of 15 residues. V trimming: 4 bases; J trimming: 2 bases; junction bases outside the gene matches: 9. CDR3 DNA sequence: TGCGCCAGCAGCGGGGGGGGGACGGGCCCCTACGAGCAGTACTTC. It specifies CASSGGGTGPYEQYF.